This T cell receptor (beta chain) was found in a study of T cell clonality in common variable immunodeficiency (dated by TCRdb to the mid-2010s). In the case of this clone: Its antigen is unknown. The read terminates 3 residues ahead of where the CDR3 ends, so the germline J gene completes it.

Per the germline V gene, MRHNA is the CDR1 and SNTAGT is the CDR2. V loses 2 bases of germline sequence and J loses 3 bases, and the interval between the two ends is 14 bases. Reading from cysteine to phenylalanine, the CDR3 counts 17 amino acids. Sequencing covers 42 bases of the CDR3, shown here with the frame starting at base 1. Diagnosis of CVID followed standard criteria, namely serum IgG, IgA and/or IgM below the normal range together with specific antibody deficiency. There were fewer than 45 subjects in the CVID group (roughly 30 male and roughly 15 female), ranging in age from about 9 to 65 years, with a mean age of 40. Most CVID patients and most healthy controls were of Caucasian heritage. At the time of study participation, every CVID subject had been on replacement immunoglobulin therapy for one year or longer. At blood collection, none of the CVID subjects was ill or on immunomodulatory or immunosuppressive medication. Heparinized peripheral whole blood samples of about 4.5 to 9 ml were obtained from each donor. Genomic DNA from adults with common variable immune deficiency (CVID) and from healthy adult controls was used for sequencing of TCRbeta CDR3 repertoires. Diluted blood was density-centrifuged over Hypaque 1077 or Ficoll-Paque to isolate peripheral blood mononuclear cells. Genomic DNA was obtained from unsorted mononuclear cells using either Qiagen column purification or a centrifugation-based method.

Equivalent amounts of genomic DNA from CVID and control samples were used as sequencing input. For every sample, a 60 bp segment covering the rearranged TCRbeta CDR3 region was amplified and then sequenced. The immunoSEQ assay, a bias-corrected multiplex PCR combined with high-throughput sequencing, was used for TCRbeta amplification. The original methods were these. Every unique nucleotide sequence was considered a clone and was annotated with V, D and J genes, copy number and frequency. Sequences were labeled productive if in frame, and non-productive if out of frame or containing stop codons. As previously described, Shannon's entropy was used to calculate clonality. Mean CDR3 Kyte-Doolittle hydropathy was derived from the predicted amino acid sequences of productive clones. Using the R hclust function, scaled V gene usage was clustered hierarchically with Manhattan distance and complete linkage. To assess clone sharing by CDR3 amino acid sequence, 12 repertoires per group were resampled over 100 rounds. The repertoires were searched for 70 published EBV-specific TCRbeta sequences and almost 250 published CMV-specific TCRbeta sequences. After a couple of CVID samples that produced fewer than 10,000 sequences were dropped from the analysis, 42 CVID repertoires remained. Held by TCRdb, this immuneACCESS table contains in-frame sequences only and omits some clones. Under half of the omission traces to an unresolved V gene where checked; the cause of the rest is unknown. V and J calls and clone size are as listed in that table; D and trimming were resolved from the DNA. With more than 35,000 clones recorded, this sample contains no clone counted only once. Of the sample, about 6.3% is held by the ten largest clones.

The study at large found these results: Although equal DNA input was used, an average of about 85,000 unique sequences per sample was obtained for controls, compared with some 30,000 for CVID samples. CVID TCRbeta sequences were reported to have fewer deletions and N-nucleotide insertions and to lack highly modified clones with 13 or more V deletions. TCRbeta clonality was higher in CVID subjects than in healthy controls (t-test p = 0.018), and the increase was most characteristic of about a third of subjects. Differences among patients in the CVID cohort limited the correlations between repertoire features and clinical complications. CVID subjects shared fewer TCRbeta clones with each other than healthy controls did (p < 0.0001). It was noted by the authors that sequencing of the repertoires of T cell subpopulations would be needed to clarify the cause of the increased clonality in CVID.

Rearrangement joined TRBV6-4 to TRBJ1-6; TRBD1 is a weak D gene call, 5 bases matching. This receptor was obtained from a human donor with common variable immunodeficiency. Sequencing used peripheral blood mononuclear cells. The CDR3 in this case is CASSDLSGRVYNSPLHF. The CDR3 bases that were read are TGTGCCAGCAGTGACCTTTCCGGCAGGGTCTATAATTCACCC.